Listed below are T cell receptor beta chains from one sample, sequenced in a study of blood T cell repertoires in COVID-19. The method was immunoSEQ multiplex PCR; TCRdb's version includes in-frame clones alone and lacks a portion of them. The table has around 200,000 clones, approximately 83% seen once. The sequenced material came from peripheral blood. The receptors derive from a woman under 40 with COVID-19, enrolled during active disease. CDR3s include the opening cysteine and the closing phenylalanine or tryptophan. D genes are given only for firm matches. Only part of the rows carry a size: once, few, many, or a class if the clone is expanded.

TRBV19	TRBJ2-3	TRBD2	15	NA	TGTGCCAGTAGTATCCCGGGGGGGCCCACAGATACGCAGTATTTT	CASSIPGGPTDTQYF
TRBV7-3	TRBJ2-3	NA	13	NA	TGTGCCAGCAGCCCATACTACACAGATACGCAGTATTTT	CASSPYYTDTQYF
TRBV7-6	TRBJ2-3	TRBD2	16	NA	TGTGCCAGCAGCTTACTGTCGAGCGGGAGAACAGATACGCAGTATTTT	CASSLLSSGRTDTQYF
TRBV5-6	TRBJ1-1	TRBD1	15	NA	TGTGCCAGCAGCGCATGGACAGGGATAAACACTGAAGCTTTCTTT	CASSAWTGINTEAFF
TRBV7-3	TRBJ2-1	NA	17	NA	TGTGCCAGCAGCCCAGGGGTAGGAACGCTTCAAAACAATGAGCAGTTCTTC	CASSPGVGTLQNNEQFF
TRBV9	TRBJ2-1	TRBD2	17	NA	TGTGCCAGCAGCGCCCTTTTCCTAGCGGGAGAGGGGAATGAGCAGTTCTTC	CASSALFLAGEGNEQFF
TRBV7-2	TRBJ1-6	NA	15	NA	TGTGCCAGCAGCCAGGGCAGCCTTGATAATTCACCCCTCCACTTT	CASSQGSLDNSPLHF
TRBV24-1	TRBJ2-1	NA	11	few	TGTGCCACCAGTGACCGCAATGAGCAGTTCTTC	CATSDRNEQFF
TRBV5-8	TRBJ2-2	NA	15	few	TGTGCCAGCAGCTTGGTCCAGGGAACCACCGGGGAGCTGTTTTTT	CASSLVQGTTGELFF
TRBV28	TRBJ2-3	TRBD2	15	few	TGTGCCATTGAGGGTCGCGGGGGGCCAACAGATACGCAGTATTTT	CAIEGRGGPTDTQYF
TRBV7-2	TRBJ1-5	NA	14	few	TGTGCCAGCAGCTTAGGCGGGAGCAGTCAGCCCCAGCATTTT	CASSLGGSSQPQHF
TRBV5-4	TRBJ2-3	NA	14	NA	TGTGCCAGCAGCTTATCAATGGGACTGGATACGCAGTATTTT	CASSLSMGLDTQYF
TRBV29-1	TRBJ2-3	TRBD2	13	NA	TGCAGCGCCGGACTAGCGCTTACAGATACGCAGTATTTT	CSAGLALTDTQYF
TRBV5-1	TRBJ1-1	TRBD1	16	NA	TGCGCCAGCAGCCCTCCGGGACAGGGGGCGTCTACTGAAGCTTTCTTT	CASSPPGQGASTEAFF
TRBV6-2/TRBV6-3	TRBJ2-3	NA	14	NA	TGTGCCAGCAGTTACTCTACCGGTTCAGATACGCAGTATTTT	CASSYSTGSDTQYF
TRBV5-1	TRBJ1-1	TRBD1	15	NA	TGCGCCAGCAGGACATCCGGGACAGCAAACACTGAAGCTTTCTTT	CASRTSGTANTEAFF
TRBV14	TRBJ1-2	TRBD1	13	NA	TGTGCCAGCAAGGGACAGGCCTCGAGTGGCTACACCTTC	CASKGQASSGYTF
TRBV5-1	TRBJ1-1	TRBD1	17	NA	TGCGCCAGCAGCCGGCTCGGGACAGAGGTGGGGAACACTGAAGCTTTCTTT	CASSRLGTEVGNTEAFF
TRBV5-1	TRBJ1-5	NA	15	few	TGCGCCAGCAGCTTGGGAATTCAGGGCAATCAGCCCCAGCATTTT	CASSLGIQGNQPQHF
TRBV28	TRBJ2-3	NA	14	NA	TGTGCCAGCAGTCCTCGGACAGCCACAGATACGCAGTATTTT	CASSPRTATDTQYF
TRBV3-1/TRBV3-2	TRBJ1-1	NA	15	once	TGTGCCAGCAGCCAAGTTGGGAGCCCCTCGACTGAAGCTTTCTTT	CASSQVGSPSTEAFF
TRBV12-3/TRBV12-4	TRBJ2-2	NA	13	NA	TGTGCCAGCAGTTTGAGGTCCTCCGGGGAGCTGTTTTTT	CASSLRSSGELFF
TRBV19	TRBJ2-7	NA	16	NA	TGTGCCAGTAGTATGGGGTGGGCCAAACTAGTGGGCGAGCAGTACTTC	CASSMGWAKLVGEQYF
TRBV6-5	TRBJ2-7	TRBD1	15	NA	TGTGCCAGCAGTTACTTAGGGGACAGGGGTTACGAGCAGTACTTC	CASSYLGDRGYEQYF
TRBV7-2	TRBJ1-1	TRBD1	18	NA	TGTGCCAGCAGCTTAGCTACAGGGGGGGTCGATTTGAACACTGAAGCTTTCTTT	CASSLATGGVDLNTEAFF
TRBV6-6	TRBJ1-1	NA	12	NA	TGTGCCAGCAGTTACTCGGAGACTGAAGCTTTCTTT	CASSYSETEAFF
TRBV4-1	TRBJ1-5	TRBD1	16	once	TGCGCCAGCAGCCATTCCGACAGGGGAGGCAATCAGCCCCAGCATTTT	CASSHSDRGGNQPQHF
TRBV19	TRBJ1-4	NA	15	NA	TGTGCCAGTAGGCCGACAGTTGCAACTAATGAAAAACTGTTTTTT	CASRPTVATNEKLFF
TRBV5-6	TRBJ2-7	NA	14	NA	TGTGCCAGCACCGCGGGACGGCTAGATTTGGAGCAGTACTTC	CASTAGRLDLEQYF
TRBV28	TRBJ2-7	NA	15	NA	TGTGCCAGCAGTTTGGGGGGGGCCCGCACCTACGAGCAGTACTTC	CASSLGGARTYEQYF
TRBV5-6	TRBJ2-1	NA	15	NA	TGTGCCAGCAGCAAAAGACGGGTAAACTACAATGAGCAGTTCTTC	CASSKRRVNYNEQFF
TRBV5-1	TRBJ2-1	TRBD2	16	NA	TGCGCCAGCAGCTTGGTGCTAGCGGGCTTTTACAATGAGCAGTTCTTC	CASSLVLAGFYNEQFF
TRBV12-3/TRBV12-4	TRBJ1-1	NA	13	NA	TGTGCCAGCAGTAGGGACAAGAACACTGAAGCTTTCTTT	CASSRDKNTEAFF
TRBV10-3	TRBJ1-2	TRBD1	15	NA	TGTGCCATCACGGACAGGCCGGCGACTGGCTATGGCTACACCTTC	CAITDRPATGYGYTF
TRBV19	TRBJ1-2	NA	11	NA	TGTGCCACCGGGGTTGGCTATGGCTACACCTTC	CATGVGYGYTF
TRBV3-1/TRBV3-2	TRBJ2-2	NA	18	NA	TGTGCCAGCAGCCGCCCCCCCCTTAGGGGGAGGGGTACCGGGGAGCTGTTTTTT	CASSRPPLRGRGTGELFF
TRBV7-9	TRBJ1-1	TRBD1	16	few	TGTGCCAGCAGCCAGTCCCGGGACAGGTTCAACACTGAAGCTTTCTTT	CASSQSRDRFNTEAFF